Listed below are T cell receptor beta chains from one sample, sequenced in a study of CD8 T cells in Susac syndrome. Each CDR3 protein is one row after TCRdb ran MiXCR on the immunoSEQ multiplex PCR reads. This table has roughly 80,000 distinct CDR3 sequences, just under 95% appearing once. The sequencing input was CD8+ T cells from PBMCs. The source of these receptors is a human donor in good health. CDR3s include the opening cysteine and the closing phenylalanine or tryptophan. A D gene is named only where the DNA matches it firmly. Clone size, where shown, is once, few, many, or a class for clones that have expanded.

DNA: TGTGCCAGCAGCATCCCCGCCAGTAGTTACGAGCAGTACTTC
CDR3: CASSIPASSYEQYF
D: -
J: TRBJ2-7
size: -
V: TRBV7-9
length: 14

DNA: TGTGCCAGCAGCCAGGGGAAGCCCCAGCATTTT
CDR3: CASSQGKPQHF
D: -
J: TRBJ1-5
size: -
V: TRBV6-6
length: 11

DNA: TGTGCCAGCAGCTTCCGACTAGCTAGAGGGCGCCGGGGAGAGACCCAGTACTTC
CDR3: CASSFRLARGRRGETQYF
D: TRBD2
J: TRBJ2-5
size: -
V: TRBV7-2
length: 18

DNA: TGCGCCAGCAGCCAAGTCTTCGGACAGGGGACGGAGACCCAGTACTTC
CDR3: CASSQVFGQGTETQYF
D: TRBD1
J: TRBJ2-5
size: few
V: TRBV4-3
length: 16

DNA: TGTGCCAGCAGCCCCTTGACAGGATTCCAAGAGACCCAGTACTTC
CDR3: CASSPLTGFQETQYF
D: -
J: TRBJ2-5
size: -
V: TRBV14
length: 15

DNA: TGTGCCACCAGCAGTGACGGGCCCTCTGGAAACACCATATATTTT
CDR3: CATSSDGPSGNTIYF
D: -
J: TRBJ1-3
size: -
V: TRBV15
length: 15

DNA: TGTGCCAGCAAAACGGGCAGGGGGGATCTAGAGACCCAGTACTTC
CDR3: CASKTGRGDLETQYF
D: -
J: TRBJ2-5
size: -
V: TRBV2
length: 15

DNA: TGTGCCAGTAGTATTGTAGAGGAAGATACGCAGTATTTT
CDR3: CASSIVEEDTQYF
D: -
J: TRBJ2-3
size: -
V: TRBV19
length: 13

DNA: TGTGCCAGCAGCTTCGGTGTAGGGGTTAACTATGGCTACACCTTC
CDR3: CASSFGVGVNYGYTF
D: -
J: TRBJ1-2
size: -
V: TRBV11-2
length: 15

DNA: TGTGCCAGCAGCCCAGATGATAGCAATCAGCCCCAGCATTTT
CDR3: CASSPDDSNQPQHF
D: -
J: TRBJ1-5
size: -
V: TRBV9
length: 14

DNA: TGCAGTGCTGGGGATCTTCCAGCGTGGGAGCAGTACTTC
CDR3: CSAGDLPAWEQYF
D: -
J: TRBJ2-7
size: -
V: TRBV20-1
length: 13

DNA: TGTGCCAGCAGCCGGGGGCCGGGACTAGCGGGATATGAGCAGTTCTTC
CDR3: CASSRGPGLAGYEQFF
D: TRBD2
J: TRBJ2-1
size: -
V: TRBV7-6
length: 16

DNA: TGTGCCAGCAGGGCACAGAGGGGGGAGTACGAGCAGTACTTC
CDR3: CASRAQRGEYEQYF
D: -
J: TRBJ2-7
size: -
V: TRBV9
length: 14

DNA: TGTGCCAGCAGTGAAGAGGTTAGCGGGAGCAATGAGCAGTTCTTC
CDR3: CASSEEVSGSNEQFF
D: TRBD2
J: TRBJ2-1
size: -
V: TRBV6-1
length: 15

DNA: TGTGCCAGCAGTTACAGTTCTGGGGCCAACGTCCTGACTTTC
CDR3: CASSYSSGANVLTF
D: -
J: TRBJ2-6
size: -
V: TRBV6-2/TRBV6-3
length: 14

DNA: TGTGCCAGCAGCCCCTATCGACAGTTCCCGAACACCGGGGAGCTGTTTTTT
CDR3: CASSPYRQFPNTGELFF
D: -
J: TRBJ2-2
size: -
V: TRBV7-6
length: 17

DNA: TGCGCCAGCAGCCAAGACAGGTACAATCAGCCCCAGCATTTT
CDR3: CASSQDRYNQPQHF
D: -
J: TRBJ1-5
size: -
V: TRBV4-1
length: 14

DNA: TGTGCCAGCAGTCTCACTGGGGGCGTGGCCCACGAGCAGTACTTC
CDR3: CASSLTGGVAHEQYF
D: -
J: TRBJ2-7
size: -
V: TRBV27
length: 15

DNA: TGTGCCAGCAGCCCCCGCGTGGGAGTTAATTCACCCCTCCACTTT
CDR3: CASSPRVGVNSPLHF
D: -
J: TRBJ1-6
size: -
V: TRBV7-9
length: 15

DNA: TGTGCCAGCAGCTTATCGGACGGAGGGAACAATCAGCCCCAGCATTTT
CDR3: CASSLSDGGNNQPQHF
D: -
J: TRBJ1-5
size: -
V: TRBV7-9
length: 16